This TCR beta chain is drawn from a study of breast tumors, draining lymph nodes, adjacent tissues. V lost 4 bases to trimming and J lost 1 base; unmatched junction nucleotides: 3. The CDR3 totals 15 residues. Germline assignment: CDR1 LGHNA and CDR2 YNFKEQ. This clonotype came up many times. The lymph nodes were axillary draining lymph nodes from breast cancer patients. From the multiplex PCR reads, TCRdb called clonotypes with MiXCR, one entry per CDR3 protein. The sample has 150,000 to 250,000 distinct CDR3 sequences; about 32% are singletons. The sequenced sample was axillary lymph node tissue. This TCR came from a female donor with breast cancer. Some clones in this sample may be carry-over from other donors' samples. The V gene is TRBV4-2, the J gene TRBJ2-2, with 7 bases aligning to TRBD1. CDR3 in DNA: TGTGCCAGCAGCCCGGACAGGAGGAACACCGGGGAGCTGTTTTTT. This codes for CASSPDRRNTGELFF.